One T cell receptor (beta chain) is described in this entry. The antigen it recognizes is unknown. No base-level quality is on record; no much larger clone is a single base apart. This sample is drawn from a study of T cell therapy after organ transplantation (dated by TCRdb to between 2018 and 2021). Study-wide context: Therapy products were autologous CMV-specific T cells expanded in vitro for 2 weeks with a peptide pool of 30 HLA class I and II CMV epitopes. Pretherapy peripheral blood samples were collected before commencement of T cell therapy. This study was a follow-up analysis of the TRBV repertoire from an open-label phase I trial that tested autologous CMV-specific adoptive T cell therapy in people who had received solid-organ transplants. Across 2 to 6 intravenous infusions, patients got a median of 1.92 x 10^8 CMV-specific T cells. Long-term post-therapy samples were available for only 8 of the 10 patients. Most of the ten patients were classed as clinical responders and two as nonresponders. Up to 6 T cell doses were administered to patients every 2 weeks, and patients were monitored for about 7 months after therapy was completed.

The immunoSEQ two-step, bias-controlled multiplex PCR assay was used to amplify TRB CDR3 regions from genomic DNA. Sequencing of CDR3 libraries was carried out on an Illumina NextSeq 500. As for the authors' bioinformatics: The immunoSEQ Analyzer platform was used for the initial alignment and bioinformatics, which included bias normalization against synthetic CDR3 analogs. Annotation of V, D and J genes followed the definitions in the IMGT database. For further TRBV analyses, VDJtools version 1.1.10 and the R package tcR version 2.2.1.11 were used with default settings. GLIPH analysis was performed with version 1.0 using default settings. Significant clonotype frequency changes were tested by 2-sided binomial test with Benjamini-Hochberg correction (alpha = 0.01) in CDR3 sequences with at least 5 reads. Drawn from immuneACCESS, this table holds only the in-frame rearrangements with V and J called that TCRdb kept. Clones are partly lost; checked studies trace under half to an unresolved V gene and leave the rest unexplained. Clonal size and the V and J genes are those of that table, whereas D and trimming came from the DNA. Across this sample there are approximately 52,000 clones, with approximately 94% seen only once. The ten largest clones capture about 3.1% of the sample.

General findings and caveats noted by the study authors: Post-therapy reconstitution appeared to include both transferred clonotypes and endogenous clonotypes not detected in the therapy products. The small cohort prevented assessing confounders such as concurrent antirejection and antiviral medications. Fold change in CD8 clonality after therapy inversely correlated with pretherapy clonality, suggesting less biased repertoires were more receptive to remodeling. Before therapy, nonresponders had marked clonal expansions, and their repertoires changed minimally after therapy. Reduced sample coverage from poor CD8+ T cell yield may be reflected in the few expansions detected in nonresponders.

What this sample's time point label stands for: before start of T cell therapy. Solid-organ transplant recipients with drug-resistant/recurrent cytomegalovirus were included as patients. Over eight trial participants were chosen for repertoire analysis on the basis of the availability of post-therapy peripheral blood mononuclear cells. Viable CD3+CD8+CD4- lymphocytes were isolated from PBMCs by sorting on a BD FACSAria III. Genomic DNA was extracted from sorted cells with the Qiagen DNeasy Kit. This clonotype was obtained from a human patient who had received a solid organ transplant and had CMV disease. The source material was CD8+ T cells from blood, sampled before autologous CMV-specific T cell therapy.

The CDR3 region: CASSEQGLADEQFF. The nucleotide sequence reads TGTGCCAGCAGTGAACAGGGACTAGCGGATGAGCAGTTCTTC. The chain uses TRBV6-4 and TRBJ2-1; 11 central bases correspond to TRBD2. The CDR3 starts with the cysteine, ends with the phenylalanine, and has 14 residues. Just CDR3 DNA is preserved here, 42 bases in frame from base 1. Looking up the germline V gene yields CDR1 MRHNA and CDR2 SNTAGT. Germline trimming amounts to 3 bases on V and 8 bases on J, with 3 as the count of junction bases outside the gene matches.